The 7 T cell receptor beta chains below were found in one sample sequenced in a study of regulatory and conventional T cells in RAG deficiency. Sequencing was performed with immunoSEQ multiplex PCR; in TCRdb, only in-frame clones are kept and a portion is missing. Among some 30,000 clones listed, 70% to 90% were seen once. The same sample was also used in a study of regulatory T cells. According to that study: Amplification used 52 TRBV primers and 13 TRBJ primers.

The specimen sequenced was CD8+ T cells sorted from blood. These receptors originate from a human donor in good health.

This chain uses TRBV6-6 with TRBJ2-2; TRBD1 matches 7 bases. Trimming took 2 bases from V and 2 from J; bases not matched to a gene: 5. The CDR3 consists of 16 residues. Germline V gene lookup returns CDR1 MNHNY and CDR2 SVGAGI (reference sequence). This chain's CDR3 is CASSYPHRGNTGELFF. The CDR3 coding sequence is TGTGCCAGCAGTTACCCCCACAGGGGCAACACCGGGGAGCTGTTTTTT.

This clone has only one observation. This sequence joins TRBV25-1 and TRBJ2-2, with TRBD2 identical over 8 bases. The CDR3 runs to 18 residues. Losses at the gene ends were 4 bases for V and 1 base for J; bases not matched to a gene: 11. Looked up from germline, CDR1 is MGHDK and CDR2 is SYGVNS. This CDR3 is CASSGPGERGLNTGELFF. The CDR3, as DNA: TGTGCCAGCAGTGGCCCGGGGGAGCGGGGGCTGAACACCGGGGAGCTGTTTTTT.

This chain links TRBV25-1 with TRBJ1-1; D gene unclear. Germline CDR1 is MGHDK and CDR2 is SYGVNS. The CDR3 consists of 13 residues. V was cut by 6 bases and J by 0 bases, with 8 bases left in between. The CDR3 DNA reads TGTGCCAGCAGGTATGGGATGAACACTGAAGCTTTCTTT. Translating gives CASRYGMNTEAFF.

The rearrangement links TRBV7-9 to TRBJ2-7; D is ambiguous. The V gene lost 4 bases and the J gene lost 4 bases, with 14 bases spanning the gap. Germline lookup yields CDR1 SEHNR and CDR2 FQNEAQ (reference sequence). The CDR3 covers 14 residues. The CDR3 nucleotides are TGTGCCAGCAGCTCTCCGACTCTGGAGTACGAGCAGTACTTC. Translation: CASSSPTLEYEQYF.

V is TRBV5-1 and J is TRBJ2-7; weak D call: TRBD2 (6 bases). The CDR3 has 15 amino acids. V was trimmed by 0 bases and J by 2 bases, leaving 12 bases between them. Germline V gene data show CDR1 as SGHRS and CDR2 as YFSETQ. CDR3 sequence: CASSLVVGSTYEQYF. DNA of the CDR3: TGCGCCAGCAGCTTGGTTGTCGGGAGCACCTACGAGCAGTACTTC.

The V call is TRBV19, the J call TRBJ1-1; 9 nucleotides match TRBD1. CDR3 length: 17 residues. Losses at the gene ends were 3 bases for V and 3 bases for J; bases not matched to a gene: 11. CDR1 and CDR2 from the germline V gene are LNHDA and SQIVND (reference sequence). The CDR3 nucleotides are TGTGCCAGTAGTATCGGCCCGGGACAGGGAACTTACACTGAAGCTTTCTTT. It codes for CASSIGPGQGTYTEAFF.

The chain uses TRBV19 and TRBJ2-7, with 12 bases that match TRBD1. CDR1 is LNHDA and CDR2 is SQIVND in the germline V gene (reference sequence). The CDR3 sequence is 14 residues long. V was pared by 3 bases and J by 7 bases, with 4 bases of the junction left unmatched. CDR3 region: CASSMGQGAKEQYF. The CDR3 DNA is TGTGCCAGTAGTATGGGACAGGGGGCTAAAGAGCAGTACTTC.